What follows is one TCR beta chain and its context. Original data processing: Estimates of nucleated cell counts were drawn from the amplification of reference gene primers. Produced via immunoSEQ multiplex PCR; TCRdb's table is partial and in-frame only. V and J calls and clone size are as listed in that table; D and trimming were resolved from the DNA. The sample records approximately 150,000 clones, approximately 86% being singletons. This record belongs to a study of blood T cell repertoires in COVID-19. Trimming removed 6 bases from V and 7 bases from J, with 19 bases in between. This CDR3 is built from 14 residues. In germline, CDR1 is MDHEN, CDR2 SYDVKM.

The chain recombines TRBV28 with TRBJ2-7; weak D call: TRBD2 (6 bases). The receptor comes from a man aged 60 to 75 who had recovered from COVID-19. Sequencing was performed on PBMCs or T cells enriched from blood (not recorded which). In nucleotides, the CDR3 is TGTGCCAGCAGGCATGGGGACTCCACCTTGGAGCAGTACTTC. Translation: CASRHGDSTLEQYF.